Following are 20 T cell receptor beta chains from one sample sequenced in a study of blood T cell repertoires in COVID-19. Method: immunoSEQ multiplex PCR; TCRdb's copy keeps in-frame clones and lacks some. The table has approximately 300,000 clones, about 89% seen once. Sequencing used PBMCs or T cells enriched from blood (not recorded which). These receptors all come from a woman aged 18-29 years who had recovered from COVID-19.

This clone was recorded only once. The chain employs TRBV10-3 and TRBJ1-1, with 9 nucleotides matching TRBD1. Trimming removed 6 bases from V and 6 bases from J; junction bases left unmatched: 11. The length of the CDR3 is 15 residues. Germline CDR1 is ENHRY and CDR2 is SYGVKD. CDR3 bases: TGTGCCATCAGAGCCACGGGACAGGGCAAGGCTGAAGCTTTCTTT. It codes for CAIRATGQGKAEAFF.

The chain joins TRBV5-4 to TRBJ2-7; 11 nucleotides agree with TRBD2. CDR1 is SGHNT and CDR2 is YYREEE in the germline V gene (reference sequence). The CDR3 has 16 amino acids. Trimming removed 4 bases from V and 3 bases from J; junction bases left unmatched: 9. CDR3 DNA sequence: TGTGCCAGCAGCCCTAGCGGGGGGTCCTCATACTACGAGCAGTACTTC. This gives the protein CASSPSGGSSYYEQYF.

The chain recombines TRBV27 with TRBJ2-1; TRBD2 aligns across 9 bases. The CDR3 extends over 15 amino acids. The junction had 6 bases not matched to a gene; V was cut back by 2 bases and J by 7 bases. Germline V gene data show CDR1 as MNHEY and CDR2 as SMNVEV (reference sequence). The CDR3 loop is CASSLQVAGVNEQFF. CDR3 sequence (DNA): TGTGCCAGCAGTTTACAGGTAGCGGGAGTAAATGAGCAGTTCTTC.

This clone was observed many times. The chain combines TRBV19 with TRBJ2-7; D gene unclear. Trimming removed 7 bases at V and 1 base at J, with 14 bases between. The CDR3 totals 14 residues. Germline V gene data show CDR1 as LNHDA and CDR2 as SQIVND (reference sequence). The CDR3 DNA reads TGTGCCAGTACCTTTTCCGCGGCGTCCTACGAGCAGTACTTC. Residues: CASTFSAASYEQYF.

V and J are TRBV9 and TRBJ2-1; 8 bases are shared with TRBD2. The CDR3 runs 17 residues. The germline V gene encodes CDR1 SGDLS and CDR2 YYNGEE. The V gene end was trimmed by 0 bases and the J gene end by 0 bases; junction bases not matched to a gene: 5. The CDR3 bases are TGTGCCAGCAGCGTAGATCCGCGGGAGGCCTCCTACAATGAGCAGTTCTTC. Amino acid sequence: CASSVDPREASYNEQFF.

This chain joins TRBV30 and TRBJ1-3; D is unresolved. V lost 5 bases to trimming and J lost 0 bases, with 5 bases between them. The CDR3 length is 12 residues. Germline V gene sequence: CDR1 GTSNPN, CDR2 SVGIG (reference sequence). CDR3 nucleotides: TGTGCCTGGGGTCGCTCTGGAAACACCATATATTTT. Amino acids: CAWGRSGNTIYF.

The V and J genes are TRBV5-1 and TRBJ2-1; D might be TRBD2 (5 bases). Between the trimmed V and J ends, which lost 1 base and 9 bases, there was a span of 14 bases. CDR3 length: 14 residues. Germline CDR1 and CDR2: SGHRS and YFSETQ. The CDR3 nucleotides read TGCGCCAGCAGCTTGCAGTCGGTCGAGGGTGAGCAGTTCTTC. It codes for CASSLQSVEGEQFF.

The chain combines TRBV30 with TRBJ1-1, with a tentative D call TRBD1 (6 bases). Germline V gene data show CDR1 as GTSNPN and CDR2 as SVGIG (reference sequence). The CDR3 contains 14 residues. V lost 3 bases to trimming and J lost 1 base, with 12 bases between them. The DNA of the CDR3 is TGTGCCTGGAGGCCCGACAGGAGGAACACTGAAGCTTTCTTT. Amino acids: CAWRPDRRNTEAFF.

This clone has only one observation. The chain carries TRBV5-4 and TRBJ2-2, with 7 bases that match TRBD1. Germline assignment: CDR1 SGHNT and CDR2 YYREEE (reference sequence). The CDR3 extends over 16 amino acids. V shed 3 bases, J shed 0 bases, and the junction held 5 bases outside the gene matches. The CDR3 region has the DNA TGTGCCAGCAGCTCCGGGACAGCTACGAACACCGGGGAGCTGTTTTTT. It is translated as CASSSGTATNTGELFF.

The gene calls are TRBV11-3 and TRBJ2-1; TRBD2 aligns across 9 bases. CDR1 is SGHNT, CDR2 YENEEA, per germline. After removal of 3 bases from V and 0 bases from J, the junction contained 3 bases not matched to a gene. CDR3 length: 16 amino acids. CDR3 DNA: TGTGCCAGCAGCTTTACTAGCGGGTCCTCCTACAATGAGCAGTTCTTC. This sequence encodes CASSFTSGSSYNEQFF.

This chain links TRBV27 with TRBJ2-7, with 12 bases identical to TRBD2. J lost 1 base, V lost 0 bases, and 1 base had no gene match. This CDR3 has 16 amino acids. The germline V gene has CDR1 MNHEY and CDR2 SMNVEV (reference sequence). The CDR3 is CASSLSTSGSSYEQYF. The CDR3 coding sequence is TGTGCCAGCAGTTTATCGACTAGCGGGAGTTCCTACGAGCAGTACTTC.

The CDR3, as DNA: TGTGCCATCAGTGAGAAGAGCGGGGGGGCCGGCTACAATGAGCAGTTCTTC. Amino acid sequence: CAISEKSGGAGYNEQFF. The rearrangement uses TRBV10-3 and TRBJ2-1; 10 bases fit TRBD2. Germline CDR1 ENHRY, CDR2 SYGVKD. The CDR3 has 17 amino acids. V gave up 2 bases and J gave up 3 bases; unmatched junction bases: 7.

The V call is TRBV7-9, the J call TRBJ2-6; no definite D call. The CDR3 sequence is 16 residues long. CDR1 is SEHNR and CDR2 is FQNEAQ in the germline V gene (reference sequence). The V end was cut by 2 bases, the J end by 2 bases, with 10 bases between. Here the CDR3 DNA reads TGTGCCAGCAGCTTATTATTCGGAGCTGGGGCCAACGTCCTGACTTTC. Translated: CASSLLFGAGANVLTF.

The chain carries TRBV19 and TRBJ2-1; a weak D match, TRBD2 (5 bases). The V gene's germline CDR1 is LNHDA and CDR2 SQIVND (reference sequence). V was cut by 3 bases and J by 8 bases, with 17 bases left in between. This CDR3 region has 15 residues. The CDR3 loop reads CASSMIRGGIDEQFF. CDR3 DNA sequence: TGTGCCAGTAGTATGATTCGAGGAGGAATTGATGAGCAGTTCTTC.

The chain couples TRBV10-3 to TRBJ2-7, with D maybe TRBD1 (5 bases). V was pared by 6 bases and J by 0 bases, with 12 bases between. Germline CDR1 is ENHRY and CDR2 is SYGVKD. CDR3 size: 14 residues. CDR3 sequence (DNA): TGTGCCATCAGATTCGACAGCCTCTCCTACGAGCAGTACTTC. Its translation: CAIRFDSLSYEQYF.

In DNA form, the CDR3 reads TGCGCCAGCAGCCAAGATGCCGGGGTTAATGAAAAACTGTTTTTT. As protein: CASSQDAGVNEKLFF. This chain connects TRBV4-3 to TRBJ1-4; D is ambiguous. This CDR3 is built from 15 residues. V shed 0 bases and J shed 4 bases, with 9 bases lying between them. In germline, CDR1 is LGHNA, CDR2 YSLEER.

The DNA for the CDR3 is TGCGCCAGCAGCAGGCAGGGTCAGGCGCCTATGGTTGATACGCAGTATTTT. It encodes CASSRQGQAPMVDTQYF. V and J are TRBV5-1 and TRBJ2-3, with TRBD1 as a possible D gene (5 bases). V was trimmed by 4 bases and J by 6 bases, leaving 24 bases between them. The germline V gene encodes CDR1 SGHRS and CDR2 YFSETQ. There are 17 residues in the CDR3.

To note about this clone: Other DNA sequences from this sample encode an identical CDR3 as well. The rearrangement uses TRBV7-9 and TRBJ2-1, with D perhaps matching TRBD2 (6 bases). Germline lookup yields CDR1 SEHNR and CDR2 FQNEAQ (reference sequence). The ends were cut back, 6 bases at V and 3 bases at J, with 9 bases in the middle. The CDR3 runs to 13 residues. The CDR3 spells CASSSGLYNEQFF. DNA for the CDR3: TGTGCCAGCAGTTCGGGACTCTACAATGAGCAGTTCTTC. Looking up the rest from reference TRBV7-9 and TRBJ2-1 gives the full variable domain: DTGVSQNPRHKITKRGQNVTFRCDPISEHNRLYWYRQTLGQGPEFLTYFQNEAQLEKSRLLSDRFSAERPKGSFSTLEIQRTEQGDSAMYLCASSSGLYNEQFFGPGTRLTVL.

This chain links TRBV4-1 with TRBJ2-1, with 7 bases lining up with TRBD2. The CDR3 is 16 amino acids. Germline V CDR1 and CDR2: MGHRA, YSYEKL. Trimming took 3 bases from V and 0 from J; bases not matched to a gene: 5. CDR3 in amino acids: CASSHGRSPSYNEQFF. The CDR3 nucleotides read TGCGCCAGCAGCCACGGGAGGTCCCCCTCCTACAATGAGCAGTTCTTC.

The gene calls are TRBV3-1 (or the pseudogene TRBV3-2) and TRBJ2-3, with 9 bases that match TRBD2. The length of the CDR3 is 17 residues. The junction had 8 bases not matched to a gene; V was cut back by 1 base and J by 3 bases. Germline V gives CDR1 LGHDT, CDR2 YNNKEL (reference sequence). In nucleotides, the CDR3 is TGTGCCAGCAGCCAAGTCGGGAGCGGGGGGCGGACAGATACGCAGTATTTT. Encoded protein: CASSQVGSGGRTDTQYF.